These 23 T cell receptor delta chains were sequenced from one sample in a study of Vδ1+ human thymocytes. Study-level findings and limits: Thymic TRG and TRD repertoires appeared highly polyclonal, with Gaussian CDR3 length distributions.

Antigens of these TCRs are unknown. Extracted RNA was reverse transcribed into cDNA. Pooled V-gene forward primers with one constant-region reverse primer generated the CDR3 amplicons by multiplex PCR. TCRdb processed the multiplex PCR reads again with the CATT caller. Among around 76,000 delta-chain clones listed, 30% to 45% were seen once. Specimen: Vdelta1+ gamma-delta thymocytes from the thymus. Subset given: FACS-sorted CD3+ TCRalphabeta- TCRVdelta1+ TCRVdelta2- thymocytes. The receptors originated from a boy in the first two years of life who had congenital heart surgery.

This clone appeared a few times. The chain joins TRDV1 to TRDJ1; 12 positions agree with TRDD3. The CDR3 spans 19 residues. Looked up from germline, CDR1 is TSWWSYY and CDR2 is QGS. J lost 5 bases, V lost 1 base, and 14 bases had no gene match. The CDR3 reads CALGEPTVGYWGIPDKLIF. The CDR3, as DNA: TGTGCTCTTGGGGAACCTACAGTTGGTTACTGGGGGATACCGGATAAACTCATCTTT.

J is TRDJ1 and V is TRDV1; the match to TRDD3 covers 13 bases. V shed 2 bases and J 4 bases; nucleotides not matched to a gene: 16. Germline values: CDR1 TSWWSYY, CDR2 QGS. CDR3 length equals 20 residues. The CDR3 nucleotides are TGTGCTCTTGGGGAAAAACCTTCCAACACTGGGGGATACGGGGGCGATAAACTCATCTTT. This gives the protein CALGEKPSNTGGYGGDKLIF.

This clone has more than one count but fewer than ten. This chain uses TRDV1 with TRDJ1, with 10 bases fitting TRDD3. Germline values: CDR1 TSWWSYY, CDR2 QGS. The CDR3 spans 22 residues. V was pared by 1 base and J by 0 bases, with 20 bases of the junction left unmatched. CDR3 coding DNA: TGTGCTCTTGGGGAACAAGAAGGCCTTCCTGTACTGGGGGATCCATACACCGATAAACTCATCTTT. Its translation: CALGEQEGLPVLGDPYTDKLIF.

In its sample, this clone was seen once. The chain has TRDV1 and TRDJ1; D not resolved. Germline lookup yields CDR1 TSWWSYY and CDR2 QGS. The CDR3 is 15 residues long. V was shortened by 2 bases and J by 4 bases, with 14 bases between the two germline ends. CDR3: CALGEVPRLGDKLIF. The CDR3, as DNA: TGTGCTCTTGGGGAAGTTCCCCGGTTAGGCGATAAACTCATCTTT.

V and J are TRDV2 and TRDJ1; D remains ambiguous. Germline V lookup: CDR1 GEAIGNYY, CDR2 EKD. CDR3 length: 17 residues. The CDR3 DNA reads as TGTGCTACCGAGTTAGTCCTCCTGTCTACCTACACCGATAAACTCATCTTT. It yields the protein CATELVLLSTYTDKLIF.

The genes are TRDV1 and TRDJ1; 8 bases are shared with TRDD3. Germline CDR1 reads TSWWSYY; CDR2 reads QGS. V was pared by 4 bases and J by 0 bases, with 19 bases of the junction left unmatched. The CDR3 extends over 20 amino acids. CDR3 nucleotide sequence: TGTGCTCTTGGGGTCCATTTTCCCGACCACTGGGGGCCGTACACCGATAAACTCATCTTT. As protein: CALGVHFPDHWGPYTDKLIF.

With respect to this clone: A much larger clonotype is one base distant, so this may be a read error. This chain connects TRDV2 to TRDJ1; D not resolved. In germline, CDR1 is GEAIGNYY, CDR2 EKD. The CDR3 runs to 11 residues. Trimming removed 8 bases at V and 7 bases at J, with 13 bases between. CDR3 protein: CASSVPAKLIF. The CDR3 DNA sequence: TGTGCCTCGTCTGTTCCCGCTAAACTCATCTTT.

This clone was counted a few times. The V gene is TRDV1, the J gene TRDJ1; 9 positions match TRDD3. The CDR3 extends over 20 amino acids. V was clipped by 0 bases and J by 0 bases; unmatched bases: 14. The V gene's germline CDR1 is TSWWSYY and CDR2 QGS. CDR3 coding DNA: TGTGCTCTTGGGGAACTCTCATACTGGGGGAGGCAAGGTTACACCGATAAACTCATCTTT. This encodes CALGELSYWGRQGYTDKLIF.

The V gene is TRDV1, the J gene TRDJ1, with 13 bases identical to TRDD3. V shed 5 bases, J shed 1 base, and the junction held 22 bases outside the gene matches. The CDR3 is made up of 22 amino acids. Germline CDR1 reads TSWWSYY; CDR2 reads QGS. The DNA of the CDR3 is TGTGCTCTTGGGCCCTCCCCCTCCTACGGCGGACTGGGGGATACGTTCACCGATAAACTCATCTTT. Protein sequence: CALGPSPSYGGLGDTFTDKLIF.

The V and J genes are TRDV1 and TRDJ1; 12 bases align to TRDD3. The CDR3 consists of 17 residues. The V segment lost 4 bases and the J segment 5 bases; nucleotides outside the gene matches: 11. CDR1 and CDR2 (germline): TSWWSYY, QGS. Written as DNA, the CDR3 is TGTGCTCTTGGGGTCATTCAGTACTGGGGGATACTGGATAAACTCATCTTT. Translated, it gives CALGVIQYWGILDKLIF.

This chain uses TRDV1 with TRDJ1; perhaps TRDD3 as D (6 bases). CDR3 size: 18 residues. Germline V gene lookup returns CDR1 TSWWSYY and CDR2 QGS. V was trimmed by 1 base and J by 2 bases, leaving 20 bases between them. The DNA for the CDR3 is TGTGCTCTTGGGGAACGCATTCCGACCGGGGATCATACCGATAAACTCATCTTT. Translating gives CALGERIPTGDHTDKLIF.

This clone turned up a few times. V and J are TRDV1 and TRDJ1, with TRDD2 as a possible D gene (6 bases). CDR1 and CDR2 from the germline V gene are TSWWSYY and QGS. CDR3 length: 20 amino acids. V was pared by 1 base and J by 1 base, with 25 bases between. CDR3 sequence reads: CALGEPSYIGEKSSTDKLIF. CDR3 DNA: TGTGCTCTTGGGGAACCGTCCTACATAGGAGAAAAGAGTAGCACCGATAAACTCATCTTT.

In its sample, this clone was seen many times. The chain joins TRDV2 to TRDJ1; 9 nucleotides match TRDD3. Germline CDR1 and CDR2: GEAIGNYY and EKD. The V segment lost 2 bases and the J segment 9 bases; nucleotides outside the gene matches: 15. The CDR3 totals 16 residues. The CDR3 is CACDNPWGIKGGELIF. CDR3 bases: TGTGCCTGTGACAACCCCTGGGGGATTAAGGGAGGTGAACTCATCTTT.

A remark on this clone: Its ends do not fully match the called genes, so a read error is possible. The chain joins TRDV1 to TRDJ1, with 8 bases identical to TRDD3. Germline values: CDR1 TSWWSYY, CDR2 QGS. The CDR3 sequence is 20 residues long. The CDR3 here is CALWERKPTYWGPCTDKLIF. For the CDR3, the DNA is TGTGCTCTTTGGGAACGGAAGCCTACTTACTGGGGGCCCTGCACCGATAAACTCATCTTT.

This clone was detected only once. The V and J genes are TRDV1 and TRDJ1, with a possible D match to TRDD3 (8 bases). The CDR3 is 22 amino acids. CDR1 TSWWSYY and CDR2 QGS come from the germline V gene. V lost 1 base to trimming and J lost 3 bases, with 33 bases between them. The CDR3 DNA sequence: TGTGCTCTTGGGGAACCTTTCCTACGTTGGGATACGGTACCGGCGGTCTCCGATAAACTCATCTTT. This codes for CALGEPFLRWDTVPAVSDKLIF.

Comment on this clone: It may be a read error: a sequence one base away is much more abundant. The chain uses TRDV2 and TRDJ1; 10 bases agree with TRDD3. Looked up from germline, CDR1 is GEAIGNYY and CDR2 is EKD. The CDR3 runs to 16 residues. CDR3 sequence: CATSLLGDPYTDKLIF. The DNA for the CDR3 is TGTGCTACCTCTCTACTGGGGGATCCCTACACCGATAAACTCATCTTT.

The chain combines TRDV1 with TRDJ1; D remains ambiguous. Trimming took off 7 bases at V and 2 bases at J, with 17 bases between the two ends. The V gene's germline CDR1 is TSWWSYY and CDR2 QGS. This CDR3 spans 15 amino acids. CDR3 DNA sequence: TGTGCTCTTGTAGGGACTACGGTTAGGACCGATAAACTCATCTTT. Protein: CALVGTTVRTDKLIF.

This chain uses TRDV1 with TRDJ1; 9 bases map to TRDD3. The CDR3 contains 19 residues. V shed 6 bases and J 3 bases; nucleotides not matched to a gene: 20. In germline, CDR1 is TSWWSYY, CDR2 QGS. The CDR3 loop reads CALGPFWVYWGNGADKLIF. The CDR3 nucleotides read TGTGCTCTTGGCCCTTTCTGGGTCTACTGGGGGAACGGAGCCGATAAACTCATCTTT.

V and J are TRDV1 and TRDJ1; TRDD3 aligns across 11 bases. Losses at the gene ends were 1 base for V and 0 bases for J; bases not matched to a gene: 16. The CDR3 sequence is 21 residues long. CDR1 and CDR2 (germline): TSWWSYY, QGS. In DNA form, the CDR3 reads TGTGCTCTTGGGGAACGGTCCATCGCCTGGGGGATACCCGGGTACACCGATAAACTCATCTTT. Protein sequence: CALGERSIAWGIPGYTDKLIF.

This clone was detected only a few times. The chain carries TRDV1 and TRDJ1; TRDD3 matches 9 bases. From germline, CDR1 is TSWWSYY and CDR2 QGS. The junction had 26 bases not matched to a gene; V was cut back by 3 bases and J by 0 bases. The CDR3 is 23 amino acids. As DNA, the CDR3 is TGTGCTCTTGGGGAGTGGAGTCTTCCTCAGCTGGGGGATTGCAGGGTCTACACCGATAAACTCATCTTT. Encoded protein: CALGEWSLPQLGDCRVYTDKLIF.

The chain carries TRDV1 and TRDJ1; a weak D match, TRDD2 (5 bases). Germline-derived CDR1 and CDR2 are TSWWSYY and QGS. The V and J ends lost 5 bases and 0 bases respectively, with 19 bases between them. There are 17 residues in the CDR3. CDR3 loop: CALGNPMGFPYTDKLIF. The CDR3 nucleotides are TGTGCTCTTGGGAACCCCATGGGCTTCCCCTACACCGATAAACTCATCTTT.

There are a few counts of this clone. This rearrangement joins TRDV1 to TRDJ1; the D gene is possibly TRDD3 (6 bases). CDR1 TSWWSYY and CDR2 QGS come from the germline V gene. The CDR3 consists of 15 residues. V lost 5 bases and J 0 bases, leaving 13 bases between the germline ends. CDR3 sequence reads: CALGYGGEYTDKLIF. CDR3 nucleotide sequence: TGTGCTCTTGGGTACGGGGGAGAATACACCGATAAACTCATCTTT.

This rearrangement joins TRDV1 to TRDJ1; TRDD3 aligns across 9 bases. This CDR3 region has 25 residues. V was clipped by 5 bases and J by 0 bases; unmatched bases: 34. Germline CDR1 TSWWSYY, CDR2 QGS. Here the CDR3 reads CALGNLPPAPYWGTPLRPYTDKLIF. The CDR3 DNA is TGTGCTCTTGGGAATCTCCCGCCTGCTCCGTACTGGGGGACGCCACTGCGTCCGTACACCGATAAACTCATCTTT.